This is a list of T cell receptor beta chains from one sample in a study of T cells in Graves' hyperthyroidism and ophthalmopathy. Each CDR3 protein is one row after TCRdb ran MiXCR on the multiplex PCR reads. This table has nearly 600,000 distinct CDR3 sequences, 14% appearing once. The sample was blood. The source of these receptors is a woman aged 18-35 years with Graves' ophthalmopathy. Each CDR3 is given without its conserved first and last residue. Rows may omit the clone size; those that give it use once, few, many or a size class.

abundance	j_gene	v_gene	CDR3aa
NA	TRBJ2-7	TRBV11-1	ASSQEDGTSYEQY
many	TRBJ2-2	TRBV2	ASRRDTIPTGELF
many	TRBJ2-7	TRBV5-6	ASSLGEDSSTYEQY
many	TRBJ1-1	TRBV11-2	ASSPRDAPRRTEAF
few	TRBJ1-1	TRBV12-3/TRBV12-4	ASSFSYNTEAF
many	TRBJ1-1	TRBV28	ASSLDSTLYTEAF
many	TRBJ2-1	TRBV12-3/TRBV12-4	ASRPASGSSYNEQF
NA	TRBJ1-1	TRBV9	ASSAQTGPGAEAF
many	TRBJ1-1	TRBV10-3	AIKGSYMNTEAF
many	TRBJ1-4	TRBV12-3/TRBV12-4	ASSSRGGATNEKLF
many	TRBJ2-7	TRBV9	ASSVSTGGATYEQY